What follows is one T cell receptor beta chain and its context. This CDR3 contains 16 residues. Trimming left V 2 bases short and J 3 bases short, with 14 bases between. Germline CDR1 reads SNHLY; CDR2 reads FYNNEI. Original processing methods: Reference gene primers were amplified, and this amplification served to estimate nucleated cell counts. Clones were sequenced by immunoSEQ multiplex PCR, and TCRdb holds only the in-frame ones, with some missing. That table is the source of V, J and clone size, and D and trimming were worked out from the DNA. Of some 150,000 clones in the sample, 87% were seen once. This sample is part of a study of blood T cell repertoires in COVID-19. Study summary: Whether acute or convalescent, the COVID-19 samples came from the United States, Italy and Spain. PBMCs, B-cell-depleted T cells, or T cells were the source of the cDNA or gDNA that made up the material.

The V call is TRBV2, the J call TRBJ1-5, with a possible D match to TRBD1 (6 bases). The sample comprised peripheral blood. This receptor was identified in a woman aged 55-70 years who had recovered from COVID-19. The CDR3 loop is CASSEFPGGLNQPQHF. The DNA for the CDR3 is TGTGCCAGCAGTGAATTTCCGGGGGGCCTCAATCAGCCCCAGCATTTT.